This T cell receptor beta chain was recorded in a study of blood T cell repertoires in COVID-19. Study at large: T cells, B-cell-depleted T cells, or PBMCs supplied cDNA or gDNA.

Under the authors' procedure: Amplification from reference gene primers served as the basis for estimated nucleated cell counts. The repertoire was sequenced with immunoSEQ multiplex PCR; TCRdb's copy has only in-frame clones and lacks some. V and J calls and clone size are copied from that table; D and trimming were computed from the DNA. In the table there are about 220,000 clones, roughly 81% of which are singletons. The CDR3 loop spans 16 amino acids. The germline V gene has CDR1 SGHKS and CDR2 YYEKEE (reference sequence). J lost 8 bases, V lost 0 bases, and 9 bases had no gene match. The clonotype comes from a man between 45 and 60 years old who had recovered from COVID-19. Source material: peripheral blood. The gene calls are TRBV5-5 and TRBJ2-1; 9 bases fit TRBD1. The CDR3, as DNA: TGTGCCAGCAGCTTGGAAACCCCCGGACAGGGGCATGAGCAGTTCTTC. Amino acid sequence: CASSLETPGQGHEQFF. The full variable domain, its missing parts supplied by reference TRBV5-5 and TRBJ2-1, is DAGVTQSPTHLIKTRGQQVTLRCSPISGHKSVSWYQQVLGQGPQFIFQYYEKEERGRGNFPDRFSARQFPNYSSELNVNALLLGDSALYLCASSLETPGQGHEQFFGPGTRLTVL.